Described below is a single T cell receptor (beta chain) sequence and its context. This sample stems from a study of shared clonotypes between healthy human individuals. Samples underwent the assay at deep level. Every immunoSEQ plate was one replicate of a subset's evenly spread DNA. Sequencing used immunoSEQ multiplex PCR; TCRdb keeps in-frame clones, though not all of them. The profile shows roughly 2.5 million clones, over 85% of them singletons. Trimming stripped 0 bases from V and 5 bases from J, with 7 bases between. CDR1 and CDR2 from the germline V gene are LGHNA and YSLEER. The CDR3 spans 14 residues.

The sequence was obtained from a man between 18 and 29 years old in good health. Sequenced input: naive CD4+ T cells sorted from blood. Regarding subset: CD45RA+ positively selected. The genes are TRBV4-3 and TRBJ2-2, with D hard to call. The CDR3 region is CASSQEMGTGELFF. The CDR3 region has the DNA TGCGCCAGCAGCCAAGAAATGGGAACCGGGGAGCTGTTTTTT.